The 3 T cell receptor beta chains below were found in one sample sequenced in a study of blood T cell repertoires in COVID-19. TCRdb keeps only in-frame clones here, not all; method: immunoSEQ multiplex PCR. The sample has tens of thousands of clones, 86% seen once. The material sequenced was peripheral blood. The source of these receptors is a woman older than 75 with acute or convalescent COVID-19.

V gene TRBV6-4 combines with J gene TRBJ1-6; TRBD1 is a possible D gene (5 bases). In germline, CDR1 is MRHNA, CDR2 SNTAGT. Trimming stripped 3 bases from V and 10 bases from J, with 19 bases between. CDR3 length: 16 amino acids. The DNA for the CDR3 is TGTGCCAGCAGTGAGCCCAGGCAGGGTCCTTACTCACCCCTCCACTTT. It translates to CASSEPRQGPYSPLHF.

The V and J genes are TRBV12-3 or TRBV12-4 and TRBJ2-1; D gene ambiguous. V was pared by 3 bases and J by 7 bases, with 7 bases between. The CDR3 is made up of 12 amino acids. The CDR3 here is CASSLNGNEQFF. The CDR3 DNA reads TGTGCCAGCAGTTTGAACGGGAATGAGCAGTTCTTC.

The chain has TRBV3-1 (or the pseudogene TRBV3-2) and TRBJ2-5; TRBD2 might be the D (7 bases). Trimming pared 2 bases from V and 0 bases from J, leaving 16 bases between. The CDR3 runs to 17 residues. Per germline, CDR1 LGHDT and CDR2 YNNKEL (reference sequence). This CDR3 reads CASSQLWGGHNQETQYF. CDR3 bases: TGTGCCAGCAGCCAACTCTGGGGGGGCCATAACCAAGAGACCCAGTACTTC.